One sample yielded the 17 T cell receptor beta chains listed below, sequenced in a study of human T cells and chemical hapten exposure. TCRdb itself ran the RACE reads through MiXCR, one entry per CDR3 protein. Of nearly 110,000 distinct CDR3 sequences in the sample, more than 10% were seen once. Stated time point: pre-sensitization, week 0. The sample's treatment: therapeutic diphenylcyclopropenone sensitization with weekly scalp DPC. The sample here was whole blood, taken in connection with sensitization to the hapten diphenylcyclopropenone (DPC). These TCRs come from a woman in her forties or fifties with alopecia areata. Some clones in this sample may be carry-over from other donors' samples.

With respect to this clonotype: The junction departs from germline at one end; a sequencing error may be responsible. J is TRBJ2-3 and V is TRBV29-1; D not certain. The length of the CDR3 is 13 residues. Germline CDR1 reads SQVTM; CDR2 reads ANQGSEA. The CDR3 loop reads CSVEETSRDTQYF. The CDR3 DNA reads as TGCAGCGTTGAAGAGACCAGCAGAGATACGCAGTATTTT.

This clonotype has only a few counts. The rearrangement joins TRBV28 to TRBJ2-7; no clear D. The germline V gene encodes CDR1 MDHEN and CDR2 SYDVKM. The V end was cut by 3 bases, the J end by 1 base, with 7 bases between. CDR3 size: 13 residues. For the CDR3, the DNA is TGTGCCAGCAGTTTTACGACATCCTACGAGCAGTACTTC. Its translation: CASSFTTSYEQYF.

A few counts support this clonotype. This chain uses TRBV11-2 with TRBJ2-3; D may be TRBD2 (6 bases). The CDR3 covers 17 residues. The germline V gene has CDR1 SGHAT and CDR2 FQNNGV. The V and J ends lost 1 base and 4 bases respectively, with 18 bases between them. The CDR3 bases are TGTGCCAGCAGCTTAGGCGGGACGGGAATGAAGGCAGATACGCAGTATTTT. This encodes CASSLGGTGMKADTQYF.

This clonotype appeared many times. The rearrangement uses TRBV10-1 and TRBJ2-7; D possibly matches TRBD1 or TRBD2 (5 bases each). The CDR3 is 14 amino acids. Trimming pared 7 bases from V and 3 bases from J, leaving 16 bases between. Germline assignment: CDR1 WNHNN and CDR2 SYGVQD (reference sequence). The CDR3 DNA reads TGCGCCAGCATGCAAGGGACCTCCGGCTACGAGCAGTACTTC. Protein sequence: CASMQGTSGYEQYF.

This clonotype was detected a few times. This chain uses TRBV28 with TRBJ1-6, with D maybe TRBD1 (6 bases). Trimming removed 1 base at V and 8 bases at J, with 18 bases between. Germline lookup yields CDR1 MDHEN and CDR2 SYDVKM. This CDR3 contains 17 residues. The CDR3 loop reads CASSLLGGQGRDSPLHF. The DNA for the CDR3 is TGTGCCAGCAGTTTATTAGGGGGTCAGGGTCGGGATTCACCCCTCCACTTT. The full variable domain, in which reference TRBV28 and TRBJ1-6 provide the parts outside the CDR3, is DVKVTQSSRYLVKRTGEKVFLECVQDMDHENMFWYRQDPGLGLRLIYFSYDVKMKEKGDIPEGYSVSREKKERFSLILESASTNQTSMYLCASSLLGGQGRDSPLHFGNGTRLTVT.

In its sample, this clonotype was seen a few times. The chain is built from TRBV7-7 and TRBJ2-2, with 8 bases lining up with TRBD2. This CDR3 region has 15 residues. Trimming cost V 0 bases and J 6 bases; bases outside gene matches: 3. Germline CDR1 reads SSHAT; CDR2 reads FNYEAQ (reference sequence). CDR3: CASSLAGTRSGELFF. The CDR3 DNA sequence: TGTGCCAGCAGCTTAGCAGGGACTAGATCCGGGGAGCTGTTTTTT.

This clonotype was observed a few times. The genes are TRBV6-6 and TRBJ2-2, with TRBD2 matching over 8 bases. The CDR3 contains 14 residues. V was clipped by 6 bases and J by 3 bases; unmatched bases: 3. The germline CDR1 and CDR2 sequences are MNHNY and SVGAGI (reference sequence). CDR3 loop: CASSSGGYTGELFF. The CDR3 nucleotides read TGTGCCAGCAGCAGCGGGGGCTACACCGGGGAGCTGTTTTTT.

The CDR3 coding sequence is TGTGCCAGCACCTGGACAGGGCGGATCGCCGGGGAGCTGTTTTTT. Translating gives CASTWTGRIAGELFF. The V call is TRBV11-2, the J call TRBJ2-2; 8 bases fit TRBD1. V dropped 7 bases and J dropped 6; count of bases not matched to a gene: 10. This CDR3 has 15 residues. Germline CDR1 SGHAT, CDR2 FQNNGV.

The table lists this clonotype with many counts. The genes are TRBV7-9 and TRBJ1-1; no firm D call. There are 16 residues in the CDR3. The germline gives CDR1 SEHNR, CDR2 FQNEAQ (reference sequence). V lost 3 bases, J lost 10 bases, and 24 bases lay in between. CDR3 sequence reads: CASSFVPSRRDGVAFF. CDR3 nucleotide sequence: TGTGCCAGCAGCTTCGTGCCGTCCCGTAGGGATGGAGTAGCTTTCTTT.

The chain links TRBV7-2 to TRBJ2-2; D is ambiguous. The ends were cut back, 1 base at V and 2 bases at J, with 11 bases in the middle. The CDR3 contains 16 residues. From germline, CDR1 is SGHTA and CDR2 FQGNSA. CDR3 amino acids: CASSLGAGFNTGELFF. The CDR3 bases are TGTGCCAGCAGCTTAGGGGCAGGATTCAACACCGGGGAGCTGTTTTTT.

Only a few counts were recorded for this clonotype. The gene calls are TRBV9 and TRBJ2-1; 9 bases match TRBD2. Germline V gene lookup returns CDR1 SGDLS and CDR2 YYNGEE. The ends lost 4 bases at V and 8 bases at J; junction bases unmatched: 10. The CDR3 is 15 residues long. The CDR3 reads CASSPQGLATHEQFF. CDR3 coding DNA: TGTGCCAGCAGCCCTCAGGGACTAGCTACCCATGAGCAGTTCTTC. The variable domain in full, with the rest retrieved from reference TRBV9 and TRBJ2-1, is DSGVTQTPKHLITATGQRVTLRCSPRSGDLSVYWYQQSLDQGLQFLIQYYNGEERAKGNILERFSAQQFPDLHSELNLSSLELGDSALYFCASSPQGLATHEQFFGPGTRLTVL.

The table lists this clonotype with a few counts. This chain uses TRBV27 with TRBJ2-7, with D possibly TRBD1 on 6 matching bases. Between the trimmed V and J ends, which lost 8 bases and 0 bases, there was a span of 14 bases. Germline assignment: CDR1 MNHEY and CDR2 SMNVEV (reference sequence). The CDR3 extends over 14 amino acids. In DNA, the CDR3 is TGTGCCAGCGCTAGGGGGATAAGCTCCTACGAGCAGTACTTC. Its protein is CASARGISSYEQYF.

DNA for the CDR3: TGTGCCAGCAGTTCTGACAACAACTATGGCTACACCTTC. This sequence encodes CASSSDNNYGYTF. The chain links TRBV6-5 to TRBJ1-2; D is unresolved. Germline V gene lookup returns CDR1 MNHEY and CDR2 SVGAGI. The CDR3 totals 13 residues. V was cut by 4 bases and J by 2 bases, with 8 bases left in between.

The chain employs TRBV5-1 and TRBJ2-2; D is uncertain. Germline V gene sequence: CDR1 SGHRS, CDR2 YFSETQ. The CDR3 has 14 residues. Trimming took off 3 bases at V and 6 bases at J, with 12 bases between the two ends. CDR3 coding DNA: TGCGCCAGCAGCTCGGTATTAGGTCCCGGGGAGCTGTTTTTT. As protein: CASSSVLGPGELFF.

This clonotype has more than one count but fewer than ten. J is TRBJ1-2 and V is TRBV3-1; 7 bases align to TRBD1. V shed 2 bases, J shed 4 bases, and the junction held 4 bases outside the gene matches. The CDR3 loop spans 14 amino acids. Germline-derived CDR1 and CDR2 are LGHDT and YNNKEL (reference sequence). The CDR3 bases are TGTGCCAGCAGCCAAACAGGGACAGTCTATGGCTACACCTTC. It codes for CASSQTGTVYGYTF.

Only a few counts were recorded for this clonotype. The chain recombines TRBV5-1 with TRBJ1-4; a possible D gene is TRBD1 (5 bases). The CDR3 consists of 14 residues. Germline CDR1 and CDR2: SGHRS and YFSETQ. Trimming removed 2 bases from V and 4 bases from J, with 9 bases in between. This chain's CDR3 is CASSFQQGNEKLFF. In DNA form, the CDR3 reads TGCGCCAGCAGCTTCCAGCAGGGTAATGAAAAACTGTTTTTT.

This clonotype was counted only a few times. This sequence joins TRBV5-8 and TRBJ1-1; no definite D call. Trimming removed 3 bases at V and 6 bases at J, with 6 bases between. Germline V CDR1 and CDR2: SGHTS, YDEGEE. The CDR3 is 11 amino acids. The CDR3 DNA reads as TGTGCCAGCAGCTGGGGTCCTGAAGCTTTCTTT. Translated: CASSWGPEAFF.